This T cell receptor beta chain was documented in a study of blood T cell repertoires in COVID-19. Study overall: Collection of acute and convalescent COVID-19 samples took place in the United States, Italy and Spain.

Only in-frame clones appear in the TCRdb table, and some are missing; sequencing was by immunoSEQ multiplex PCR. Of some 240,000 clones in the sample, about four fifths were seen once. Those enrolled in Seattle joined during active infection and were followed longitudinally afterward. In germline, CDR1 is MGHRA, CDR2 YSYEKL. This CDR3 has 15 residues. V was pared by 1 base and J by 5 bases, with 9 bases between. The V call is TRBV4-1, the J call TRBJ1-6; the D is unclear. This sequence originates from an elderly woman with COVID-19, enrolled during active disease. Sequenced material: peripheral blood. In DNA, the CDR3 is TGCGCCAGCAGCCAAGCGCCGGGAAATAATTCACCCCTCCACTTT. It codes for CASSQAPGNNSPLHF.